The TCR beta chain described here comes from a study of monozygotic twins with cystic fibrosis. Looking at the study overall: Libraries were built from around 2.8 micrograms of fragmented DNA using about 15 PCR cycles. Study outcomes and limitations: Monozygotic CF twins shared more identical nucleotide clonotypes than unrelated patients.

The sample holds one count of this clone. The target antigen is unknown. The CDR3 consists of 17 residues. V shed 2 bases and J shed 4 bases, with 18 bases lying between them. Germline V gene lookup returns CDR1 LGHNT and CDR2 FRNRAP. Clones were sequenced by immunoSEQ multiplex PCR, and TCRdb holds only the in-frame ones, with some missing. The repertoire holds about 20,000 clones, roughly 89% seen once, with approximately 1.4% in the top ten. This clonotype was sampled from a girl between 2 and 10 years old with cystic fibrosis. Sequenced sample: blood. The chain employs TRBV12-5 and TRBJ2-1; maybe TRBD1 (6 bases). This CDR3 is CASGLRGIVDLYNEQFF. For the CDR3, the DNA is TGTGCTAGTGGTTTGAGGGGGATTGTGGACTTATACAATGAGCAGTTCTTC.